This T cell receptor beta chain came from a study of radiotherapy plus CTLA-4 blockade in lung cancer. The CDR3 is made up of 12 amino acids. V gave up 5 bases and J gave up 5 bases, with 10 bases separating them. The germline V gene encodes CDR1 GTSNPN and CDR2 SVGIG (reference sequence). As regards this clone: What it binds is unknown.

TCRdb's copy holds only in-frame clones and misses some; the assay was immunoSEQ multiplex PCR. The sample carries some 90,000 clones, around 83% recorded once. Study-wide results and caveats: Early clonal dynamics of blood T cells, together with interferon-beta, were reported as the best response predictor. Tumor-derived TCR clones expanded in blood after radiotherapy plus ipilimumab.

The TCR originated in a human donor with non-small cell lung cancer who had stable disease on radiotherapy plus ipilimumab. This chain uses TRBV30 with TRBJ1-5, with D tentatively TRBD1 (6 bases). The specimen was peripheral blood, collected from a patient treated with radiotherapy plus ipilimumab. CDR3 coding DNA: TGTGCCTGGGGGGGCCGGTATCAGCCCCAGCATTTT. Amino acids: CAWGGRYQPQHF.